Below are 20 T cell receptor beta chains sequenced from a single sample in a study of CD8 T cells in ankylosing spondylitis. Broader study findings: Typical of ankylosing spondylitis blood, it appeared, was a TCR beta motif of seven to nine highly homologous variants.

No antigens are known for them. TCRdb itself ran the 5' RACE reads through MiXCR, one entry per CDR3 protein. The data show about 220,000 distinct CDR3 sequences, about 7% seen once. The sequencing input was blood, either unsorted or a sorted T cell fraction (not recorded which). Receptors originate from a male donor with ankylosing spondylitis.

This clonotype was counted between two and nine times. The junction shows a germline mismatch at one end, possibly a read error. The chain carries TRBV20-1 and TRBJ2-1; 8 nucleotides match TRBD2. Germline V gene data show CDR1 as DFQATT and CDR2 as SNEGSKA (reference sequence). CDR3 length: 16 amino acids. This CDR3 reads CCANAGGYATDNEQFF. DNA of the CDR3: TGCTGTGCTAACGCGGGGGGTTATGCGACTGATAATGAGCAGTTCTTC.

CDR3 sequence: CASSKADRNLSGANVLTF. The CDR3 coding sequence is TGTGCCAGCAGCAAAGCGGACAGAAACCTCTCTGGGGCCAACGTCCTGACTTTC. The J gene is TRBJ2-6, the V gene TRBV21-1; the table calls TRBD1, which could not be checked here. TRBV21-1 represents a pseudogene. This CDR3 spans 18 amino acids.

The CDR3 DNA sequence: TGTGCCAGCAGCTATGGGGTCTCCTACGAGCAGTACTTC. The encoded protein is CASSYGVSYEQYF. The V call is TRBV7-8, the J call TRBJ2-7; D is uncertain. CDR1 is SGHVS, CDR2 FQNEAQ, per germline. Trimming pared 4 bases from V and 0 bases from J, leaving 7 bases between. The CDR3 sequence is 13 residues long.

As concerns this clonotype: A much larger clonotype is one base distant, so this may be a read error. The conserved closing phenylalanine or tryptophan is absent in this CDR3, likely reflecting a read error. The genes are TRBV4-2 and TRBJ2-7, with TRBD2 as a possible D gene (6 bases). V lost 2 bases, J lost 0 bases, and 11 bases lay in between. This CDR3 has 15 residues. The germline CDR1 and CDR2 sequences are LGHNA and YNFKEQ. In nucleotides, the CDR3 is TGTGCCAGCAGCCAAAATAGCGGAACCTCCTACGAGCAGTACCTC. Translating gives CASSQNSGTSYEQYL.

This clonotype was detected ten times or more. The chain is built from TRBV20-1 and TRBJ2-7, with TRBD1 matching 7 bases. Germline V gene lookup returns CDR1 DFQATT and CDR2 SNEGSKA (reference sequence). The CDR3 runs to 14 residues. The trim removed 7 bases at V and 0 bases at J, leaving 9 bases unmatched. The CDR3 spells CSVPPQGDSYEQYF. For the CDR3, the DNA is TGCAGTGTTCCCCCCCAGGGGGACTCCTACGAGCAGTACTTC.

This clonotype was counted ten times or more. This chain links TRBV29-1 with TRBJ2-7; D possibly corresponds to TRBD2 (6 bases). The CDR3 has 13 residues. Germline-derived CDR1 and CDR2 are SQVTM and ANQGSEA. V was trimmed by 3 bases and J by 5 bases, leaving 14 bases between them. This CDR3 is CSVDGDWGDEQYF. The CDR3 bases are TGCAGCGTTGATGGCGACTGGGGGGACGAGCAGTACTTC.

On this clonotype: The junction departs from the called germline gene at one end, perhaps through a read error. The genes are TRBV23-1 and TRBJ2-3; TRBD2 aligns across 11 bases. TRBV23-1 is classed as an ORF, of uncertain function. The CDR3 contains 17 residues. CDR3 sequence (DNA): TGCGCCAACAGTCATCCCCTAGCGGGGGGCACCACAGATACGCAGTATTTT. Protein sequence: CANSHPLAGGTTDTQYF.

This clonotype was counted at least ten times. The CDR3, as DNA: TGTGCCAGCAGCTCCCTCCGGGGGGGGCACAATGAGCAGTTCTTC. Encoded protein: CASSSLRGGHNEQFF. The genes are TRBV7-2 and TRBJ2-1; 8 nucleotides match TRBD2. CDR3 length: 15 residues. Germline assignment: CDR1 SGHTA and CDR2 FQGNSA. Trimming at V came to 4 bases and at J to 5 bases, leaving 7 bases not matched to a gene.

This rearrangement joins TRBV5-6 to TRBJ2-2, with 10 bases aligning to TRBD1. V shed 4 bases and J 5 bases; nucleotides not matched to a gene: 2. CDR1 and CDR2 from the germline V gene are SGHDT and YYEEEE. CDR3 length: 14 residues. This CDR3 is CASSRQGATGELFF. Written as DNA, the CDR3 is TGTGCCAGCAGCCGACAGGGGGCAACCGGGGAGCTGTTTTTT.

This clonotype has a count of ten or more. This sequence joins TRBV7-9 and TRBJ2-7, with D possibly TRBD1 on 5 matching bases. The CDR3 spans 15 residues. CDR1 is SEHNR and CDR2 is FQNEAQ in the germline V gene (reference sequence). V lost 5 bases and J lost 0, with 14 bases in between. DNA for the CDR3: TGTGCCAGCAGCCCTGCCAGGGCCAACTCCTACGAGCAGTACTTC. It codes for CASSPARANSYEQYF.

This chain connects TRBV28 to TRBJ2-2; D is possibly TRBD2 (5 bases). Between the trimmed V and J ends, which lost 3 bases and 5 bases, there was a span of 10 bases. The CDR3 sequence is 14 residues long. Per the germline V gene, CDR1 is MDHEN and CDR2 is SYDVKM. The DNA for the CDR3 is TGTGCCAGCAGTTTCACCGGGGAAACCGGGGAGCTGTTTTTT. This translates into CASSFTGETGELFF.

This clonotype was seen more than once but under ten times. The chain couples TRBV27 to TRBJ2-3; D gene ambiguous. Germline CDR1 is MNHEY and CDR2 is SMNVEV (reference sequence). The CDR3 has 15 residues. Trimming shortened V by 4 bases and J by 2 bases, and 13 bases separated the two germline ends. This CDR3 is CASSSKVRYTDTQYF. The CDR3 DNA reads as TGTGCCAGCAGTTCTAAAGTAAGATACACAGATACGCAGTATTTT.

The sample holds many counts of this clonotype. This chain links TRBV4-2 with TRBJ2-5, with 8 nucleotides matching TRBD2. Trimming removed 5 bases from V and 5 bases from J; junction bases left unmatched: 10. CDR3 length: 15 residues. Germline CDR1 LGHNA, CDR2 YNFKEQ. The CDR3 sequence: CASSTYASGRETQYF. In DNA form, the CDR3 reads TGTGCCAGCAGCACCTACGCTAGCGGGCGGGAGACCCAGTACTTC.

The table lists this clonotype with many counts. This chain connects TRBV29-1 to TRBJ1-2; D may be TRBD1 (6 bases). The CDR3 has 14 residues. The V end lost 7 bases, the J end lost 2 bases, and 17 bases lay between the germline ends. The germline gives CDR1 SQVTM, CDR2 ANQGSEA. CDR3 DNA: TGCAGCGCCTTGGGGGCCGACGCGAACTATGGCTACACCTTC. Amino acids: CSALGADANYGYTF.

This rearrangement joins TRBV30 to TRBJ2-4, with D possibly matching TRBD2 (6 bases). Germline lookup yields CDR1 GTSNPN and CDR2 SVGIG (reference sequence). V was pared by 3 bases and J by 5 bases, with 14 bases between. This CDR3 is 14 amino acids long. The CDR3 nucleotides read TGTGCCTGGAGAGGAGGGGATTCCCAAAACATTCAGTACTTC. Translated: CAWRGGDSQNIQYF.

This clonotype has just a few counts. The gene calls are TRBV7-8 and TRBJ2-5; 7 bases align to TRBD2. The CDR3 covers 15 residues. V gave up 7 bases and J gave up 5 bases; unmatched junction bases: 13. Germline-derived CDR1 and CDR2 are SGHVS and FQNEAQ. The CDR3 loop is CASIQEAGEGETQYF. Here the CDR3 DNA reads TGTGCCAGCATCCAGGAGGCGGGAGAGGGGGAGACCCAGTACTTC.

This rearrangement joins TRBV10-3 to TRBJ2-2; TRBD2 matches at 10 bases. The CDR3 spans 21 residues. V lost 2 bases and J lost 3; bases outside the gene matches: 18. In germline, CDR1 is ENHRY, CDR2 SYGVKD. CDR3 sequence (DNA): TGTGCCATCAGTGAGCTCGGGACTAGCGCCACCGGGCGCGCCTACACCGGGGAGCTGTTTTTT. It translates to CAISELGTSATGRAYTGELFF.

Remarks on this clonotype: A much larger clone differs from this one at a single base, so this may be a read error. The chain links TRBV7-2 to TRBJ1-5, with D hard to call. Germline V gives CDR1 SGHTA, CDR2 FQGNSA. The CDR3 is made up of 15 amino acids. Trimming took 1 base from V and 9 from J, leaving 16 bases between them. CDR3 protein: CASSLVGVFTRPQHF. In DNA form, the CDR3 reads TGTGCCAGCAGCTTAGTCGGGGTATTCACTCGGCCCCAGCATTTT. Full variable domain (rest looked up from reference TRBV7-2 and TRBJ1-5): GAGVSQSPSNKVTEKGKDVELRCDPISGHTALYWYRQSLGQGLEFLIYFQGNSAPDKSGLPSDRFSAERTGGSVSTLTIQRTQQEDSAVYLCASSLVGVFTRPQHFGDGTRLSIL.

There are many counts of this clonotype. The chain recombines TRBV6-5 with TRBJ1-4; unclear D gene. V was cut by 0 bases and J by 5 bases, with 10 bases left in between. The CDR3 contains 15 residues. Germline values: CDR1 MNHEY, CDR2 SVGAGI. In nucleotides, the CDR3 is TGTGCCAGCAGTTACTCGGCGGGCCTCAATGAAAAACTGTTTTTT. Protein: CASSYSAGLNEKLFF.

This clonotype was seen only once. The rearrangement links TRBV7-2 to TRBJ2-1, with D possibly being TRBD1 or TRBD2 (6 bases each). V lost 6 bases to trimming and J lost 7 bases, with 19 bases between them. CDR1 and CDR2 (germline): SGHTA, FQGNSA. This CDR3 comprises 15 residues. The CDR3 here is CASSSGWGAHNEQFF. The CDR3 DNA is TGTGCCAGCAGTTCCGGGTGGGGGGCGCATAATGAGCAGTTCTTC.